One sample yielded the 5 T cell receptor beta chains listed below, sequenced in a study of Graves' ophthalmopathy and Graves' hyperthyroidism. The TCR beta CDR3 regions underwent amplification from RNA transcripts. RT-PCR with HTBI primers came first, then second-round multiplex PCR. TCRdb re-called the multiplex PCR reads with MiXCR, one entry per CDR3 protein. Of under 200,000 distinct CDR3 sequences listed, less than 45% are singletons. Sequencing was carried out using peripheral blood. These receptors all come from a middle-aged woman with Graves' ophthalmopathy.

This clonotype was seen ten or more times. The rearrangement links TRBV18 to TRBJ1-2, with D maybe TRBD1 (6 bases). Germline V gene sequence: CDR1 KGHSH, CDR2 LQKENI. Trimming cost V 3 bases and J 2 bases, with 13 bases left between them. The length of the CDR3 is 15 residues. CDR3 protein: CASSPKRTENYGYTF. The CDR3 region has the DNA TGTGCCAGCTCACCGAAACGGACAGAGAACTATGGCTACACCTTC.

The chain couples TRBV28 to TRBJ2-5; D gene unclear. Trimming took off 7 bases at V and 1 base at J, with 25 bases between the two ends. Germline CDR1 MDHEN, CDR2 SYDVKM. The CDR3 totals 18 residues. This chain's CDR3 is CASTLLGTGRASQETQYF. CDR3 coding DNA: TGTGCCAGCACCCTCCTGGGAACGGGTCGGGCTAGCCAAGAGACCCAGTACTTC.

The chain uses TRBV11-1 and TRBJ2-2; D remains unclear. From germline, CDR1 is SGHAT and CDR2 FQDESV (reference sequence). Trimming removed 5 bases from V and 4 bases from J, with 14 bases in between. This CDR3 is 15 amino acids long. The CDR3 loop reads CASSQWGWGTGELFF. The DNA of the CDR3 is TGTGCCAGCAGCCAGTGGGGTTGGGGCACCGGGGAGCTGTTTTTT. Based on the CDR3 plus reference TRBV11-1 and TRBJ2-2, the full variable domain is EAEVAQSPRYKITEKSQAVAFWCDPISGHATLYWYRQILGQGPELLVQFQDESVVDDSQLPKDRFSAERLKGVDSTLKIQPAELGDSAMYLCASSQWGWGTGELFFGEGSRLTVL.

J is TRBJ1-2 and V is TRBV28; 10 bases agree with TRBD1. CDR1 and CDR2 (germline): MDHEN, SYDVKM. The CDR3 sequence is 15 residues long. J lost 6 bases, V lost 3 bases, and 7 bases had no gene match. The CDR3 loop is CASSFNVGTGDGYTF. In nucleotides, the CDR3 is TGTGCCAGCAGTTTCAATGTGGGGACAGGGGATGGCTACACCTTC.

The V gene is TRBV7-3, the J gene TRBJ1-2; unclear D gene. Per germline, CDR1 SGHTA and CDR2 FQGTGA. The V end lost 5 bases, the J end lost 8 bases, and 15 bases lay between the germline ends. The CDR3 runs 13 residues. CDR3 sequence (DNA): TGTGCCAGCAGCCCAATCCCCGCTGGGGGCTACACCTTC. The encoded protein is CASSPIPAGGYTF. The variable domain in full, completed from reference TRBV7-3 and TRBJ1-2, reads GAGVSQTPSNKVTEKGKYVELRCDPISGHTALYWYRQSLGQGPEFLIYFQGTGAADDSGLPNDRFFAVRPEGSVSTLKIQRTERGDSAVYLCASSPIPAGGYTFGSGTRLTVV.